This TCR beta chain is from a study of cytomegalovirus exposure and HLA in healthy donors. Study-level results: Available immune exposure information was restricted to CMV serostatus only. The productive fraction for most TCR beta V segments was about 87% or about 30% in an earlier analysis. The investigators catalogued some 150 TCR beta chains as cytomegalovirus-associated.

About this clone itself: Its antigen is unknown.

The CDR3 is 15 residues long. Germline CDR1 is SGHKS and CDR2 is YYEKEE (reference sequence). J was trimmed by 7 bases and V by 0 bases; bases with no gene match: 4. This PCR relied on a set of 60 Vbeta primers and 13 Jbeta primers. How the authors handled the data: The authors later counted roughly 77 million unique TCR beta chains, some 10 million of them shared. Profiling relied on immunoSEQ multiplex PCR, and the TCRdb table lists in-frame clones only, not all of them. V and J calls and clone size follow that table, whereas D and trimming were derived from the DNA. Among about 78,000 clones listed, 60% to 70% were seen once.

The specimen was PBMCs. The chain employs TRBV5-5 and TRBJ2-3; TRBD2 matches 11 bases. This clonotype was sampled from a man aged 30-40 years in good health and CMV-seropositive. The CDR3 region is CASSLGLAGRYTQYF. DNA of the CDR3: TGTGCCAGCAGCTTGGGACTAGCGGGGAGGTATACGCAGTATTTT.